This TCR beta chain was retrieved from a study of cytomegalovirus exposure and HLA in healthy donors. Whole-study findings and limits: Follow-up analysis seemed to connect common viral pathogens with several of the most significant clusters identified. It was confirmed in vitro that three of the CMV-associated chains were specific for CMV antigens.

Trimming took 0 bases from V and 2 from J; bases not matched to a gene: 13. The CDR3 is made up of 20 amino acids. Germline V gene data show CDR1 as MGHRA and CDR2 as YSYEKL. The PCR made use of 60 Vbeta and 13 Jbeta primers. Repertoires were generated with immunoSEQ multiplex PCR, while TCRdb's copy carries only in-frame clones and drops some. The repertoire consists of some 120,000 clones, with approximately 82% occurring once and the leading ten covering 2.5% to 3%. Comment on this clone: What it binds is unknown.

The sequence was collected from a woman aged 18-35 years in good health and CMV-seropositive. The source material was PBMCs. This chain uses TRBV4-1 with TRBJ2-3; 11 positions agree with TRBD2. This chain's CDR3 is CASSQDQLAGGLGNTDTQYF. CDR3 bases: TGCGCCAGCAGCCAAGATCAATTAGCGGGGGGGCTCGGGAACACAGATACGCAGTATTTT.